The present entry profiles one T cell receptor beta chain with its context. The antigen remains undetermined. Trimming took 5 bases from V and 4 from J; bases not matched to a gene: 8. The germline CDR1 and CDR2 sequences are SGHAT and FQNNGV. CDR3 length equals 17 residues. The study drew the donors from its 120-subject validation cohort, separate from the approximately 700-subject first cohort. This specimen comes from a study of cytomegalovirus exposure and HLA in healthy donors. The repertoire was sequenced with immunoSEQ multiplex PCR; TCRdb's copy has only in-frame clones and lacks some. Of 100,000 to 150,000 clones in the sample, approximately 90% were seen once. General study findings and limits: The TCR clusters that emerged in the first cohort tended, a later analysis found, to co-occur in the 110 or so validation repertoires. Altogether, 150 to 200 TCR beta chains were recorded as cytomegalovirus-associated. Cytomegalovirus status, reportedly, was diagnosed with high specificity and sensitivity by the classifier.

This sequence joins TRBV11-2 and TRBJ2-2; 12 bases are shared with TRBD2. Sequenced material: PBMCs. The source of this sequence is a woman aged 18-29 years in good health and CMV-seronegative. CDR3: CASSARLAGATTGELFF. DNA of the CDR3: TGTGCCAGCAGCGCCAGACTAGCGGGAGCAACCACCGGGGAGCTGTTTTTT.